The entry below describes one T cell receptor (beta chain). This clonotype turned up a few times. The target of this receptor is not known. It has no much larger one-base neighbor in the sample; base qualities were not kept. This specimen belongs to a study of post-analysis software for immune sequencing data (dated by TCRdb to between 2015 and 2017). Context from the whole study: The recorded disease courses included relapsing-remitting, secondary progressive and progressive-relapsing multiple sclerosis, and some patients had no subtype annotation. A subset of samples was prepared in parallel using single-end sample barcoding, then pooled and co-amplified after Illumina adapter ligation. Patient repertoires were compared against ten to twelve previously published healthy control repertoires from donors aged 6 to 25 years.

The germline V gene yields SQVTM for CDR1 and ANQGSEA for CDR2. The junction shows trimming of 7 bases on V and 7 bases on J, and the gene matches do not reach 13 bases of it. Counted from cysteine to phenylalanine, this CDR3 has 14 amino acids. The entry retains the CDR3 DNA only, 42 bases that are in frame from base 1. The library was made by PCR. TCRdb lists the instrument as Illumina HiSeq 2500. To reduce PCR and sequencing biases, unique molecular identifiers were incorporated into the TCR beta cDNA libraries. Some 500,000 cDNA molecules were obtained for every 1 to 10 million input T cells, so each molecule roughly corresponded to one T cell. The patient libraries were prepared and sequenced using the same protocol as the earlier healthy control dataset. Samples belonging to the same batch were prepared together, multiplexed and sequenced on a shared HiSeq lane. In the paper's pipeline: MIGEC was used to process the raw barcoded reads, and molecular identifier groups with only a single read were discarded before consensus assembly and CDR3 extraction. VDJtools was used for post-analysis of the clonotype tables, and diversity was normalized by down-sampling every dataset to the size of the smallest sample. Repertoire overlap clustering matched CDR3 amino acid but not nucleotide sequences to correct batch-related cross-sample contamination. TCRdb reprocessing: public reads trimmed at Q25 with fastp, clones called with MiXCR, in-frame beta chains kept. Each entry is one CDR3 protein sequence, shown with its most common DNA and genes. The V and J calls here are based on TCRdb, not the publication. The sample includes roughly 670,000 distinct CDR3 sequences, with 55% to 70% observed a single time. 10% to 12% of the sample is taken by the ten largest.

The paper as a whole reports these results and caveats: Multiple sclerosis patients had significantly lower normalized Chao1 diversity than controls, a result that suggests substantial peripheral T-cell clonal expansion. Direct clustering with F measure revealed strong co-clustering of samples prepared in the same batch, which led to a batch-effect correction. The control group was slightly older than the multiple sclerosis patient group. Four or five TRBV segments, including TRBV5-6, TRBV5-1 and TRBV20-1, were significantly more frequent in patients than controls.

TCR beta repertoires were profiled from peripheral blood of 10 to 15 young patients with multiple sclerosis to demonstrate the VDJtools post-analysis software. The multiple sclerosis patients were children and adolescents ranging in age from roughly 6 to 15 years. The TCR originated in a girl between 2 and 10 years old with multiple sclerosis. The rearranged segments are TRBV29-1 and TRBJ2-1, with 7 junctional bases fitting TRBD1. Input material: blood. The nucleotide sequence is TGCAGCGCCCCCTCTGGGACAGACTCTAATGAGCAGTTCTTC. It translates as CSAPSGTDSNEQFF.